These 31 T cell receptor beta chains were sequenced from one sample in a study of blood T cell repertoires in COVID-19. Here immunoSEQ multiplex PCR was the method, and the copy in TCRdb shows in-frame clones only, minus some. The sample consists of 200,000 to 250,000 clones, approximately 86% of them appearing once. Material: peripheral blood. The receptor source for this set is a woman aged 25-40 years with COVID-19, enrolled during active disease.

This clone was seen more than once but under ten times. V is TRBV29-1 and J is TRBJ2-7; the match to TRBD1 covers 10 bases. Germline lookup yields CDR1 SQVTM and CDR2 ANQGSEA. V dropped 6 bases and J dropped 6; count of bases not matched to a gene: 14. CDR3 length equals 15 residues. DNA for the CDR3: TGCAGCGTGTCCTTACGACAGGGGGCAGTAGGCGAGCAGTACTTC. This sequence encodes CSVSLRQGAVGEQYF.

V usage is TRBV9 and J usage is TRBJ2-1, with 11 bases lining up with TRBD2. The germline gives CDR1 SGDLS, CDR2 YYNGEE. J lost 7 bases, V lost 4 bases, and 7 bases had no gene match. The CDR3 totals 15 residues. The CDR3 spells CASSLRLAGTNEQFF. Written as DNA, the CDR3 is TGTGCCAGCAGCCTTAGACTAGCGGGAACGAATGAGCAGTTCTTC.

The chain has TRBV19 and TRBJ1-2; no clear D gene. The CDR3 consists of 12 residues. Trimming left V 7 bases short and J 4 bases short, with 10 bases between. Germline V lookup: CDR1 LNHDA, CDR2 SQIVND (reference sequence). CDR3 bases: TGTGCCAGTAATGATCCAGGCTATGGCTACACCTTC. It encodes CASNDPGYGYTF.

This clone was counted once. V usage is TRBV11-2 and J usage is TRBJ1-5, with 7 bases that match TRBD1. V dropped 8 bases and J dropped 0; count of bases not matched to a gene: 16. The germline CDR1 and CDR2 sequences are SGHAT and FQNNGV. CDR3 size: 18 residues. The CDR3 region has the DNA TGTGCCAGCGAGCAGCTTAGCAGCCAGGGGGATAGCAATCAGCCCCAGCATTTT. Translating it yields CASEQLSSQGDSNQPQHF.

CDR3 sequence reads: CASSYTRDFSEQYF. The CDR3 DNA reads as TGTGCCAGCAGTTACACGCGGGACTTCTCCGAGCAGTACTTC. The chain carries TRBV6-2 or TRBV6-3 and TRBJ2-7; a possible D gene is TRBD2 (6 bases). Trimming removed 2 bases from V and 6 bases from J, with 14 bases in between. This CDR3 contains 14 residues. Germline CDR1 reads MNHEY; CDR2 reads SVGEGT.

The V call is TRBV15, the J call TRBJ2-2; a possible D gene is TRBD2 (6 bases). The germline V and J ends were trimmed by 9 bases and 1 base, with 18 bases remaining between them. Germline V gene sequence: CDR1 LNHNV, CDR2 YYDKDF (reference sequence). The CDR3 spans 16 residues. Here the CDR3 reads CATQKILGGNTGELFF. CDR3 nucleotide sequence: TGTGCCACGCAAAAGATCCTGGGGGGGAACACCGGGGAGCTGTTTTTT. The full variable domain, in which reference TRBV15 and TRBJ2-2 provide the parts outside the CDR3, is DAMVIQNPRYQVTQFGKPVTLSCSQTLNHNVMYWYQQKSSQAPKLLFHYYDKDFNNEADTPDNFQSRRPNTSFCFLDIRSPGLGDTAMYLCATQKILGGNTGELFFGEGSRLTVL.

This clone was seen just once. The chain recombines TRBV15 with TRBJ2-1; tentatively, D is TRBD2 (6 bases). CDR3 length equals 16 residues. Trimming removed 3 bases from V and 5 bases from J, with 17 bases in between. Per the germline V gene, CDR1 is LNHNV and CDR2 is YYDKDF (reference sequence). This CDR3 reads CATSRVAEGPNNEQFF. The CDR3 nucleotides read TGTGCCACCAGCAGGGTTGCGGAGGGGCCGAACAATGAGCAGTTCTTC.

The chain combines TRBV3-1 (or the pseudogene TRBV3-2) with TRBJ1-4, with a weak D call TRBD1 (6 bases). Trimming shortened V by 1 base and J by 8 bases, and 17 bases separated the two germline ends. The CDR3 has 16 amino acids. In germline, CDR1 is LGHDT, CDR2 YNNKEL (reference sequence). As DNA, the CDR3 is TGTGCCAGCAGCCAAGTGGGAGACAGGCTGTGGGAAAAACTGTTTTTT. Amino acid sequence: CASSQVGDRLWEKLFF.

This clone occurred once. V and J are TRBV24-1 and TRBJ1-5, with a weak D call TRBD1 (6 bases). V was cut by 9 bases and J by 0 bases, with 11 bases left in between. Germline-derived CDR1 and CDR2 are KGHDR and SFDVKD. This CDR3 is 14 amino acids long. In nucleotides, the CDR3 is TGTGCCACCGGTGGGGGGCATAGCAATCAGCCCCAGCATTTT. Translation gives CATGGGHSNQPQHF.

The chain recombines TRBV7-2 with TRBJ2-7; a possible D gene is TRBD2 (6 bases). Trimming pared 2 bases from V and 0 bases from J, leaving 14 bases between. From germline, CDR1 is SGHTA and CDR2 FQGNSA. The CDR3 is 16 residues long. CDR3 loop: CASSLRGLANSYEQYF. CDR3 sequence (DNA): TGTGCCAGCAGCTTACGGGGACTGGCGAACTCCTACGAGCAGTACTTC.

The V and J genes are TRBV7-9 and TRBJ1-1, with D possibly TRBD1 on 6 matching bases. Germline lookup yields CDR1 SEHNR and CDR2 FQNEAQ (reference sequence). The V gene lost 4 bases and the J gene lost 4 bases, with 13 bases spanning the gap. This CDR3 spans 14 amino acids. The CDR3 sequence: CASSSTGEVTEAFF. CDR3 sequence (DNA): TGTGCCAGCAGCTCGACAGGAGAAGTCACTGAAGCTTTCTTT.

The rearrangement joins TRBV9 to TRBJ1-1; D is ambiguous. This CDR3 region has 13 residues. V lost 7 bases, J lost 1 base, and 11 bases lay in between. CDR1 is SGDLS and CDR2 is YYNGEE in the germline V gene. CDR3 sequence: CASGGRGNTEAFF. CDR3 nucleotide sequence: TGTGCCAGCGGCGGTCGCGGGAACACTGAAGCTTTCTTT.

This chain joins TRBV2 and TRBJ2-3; 7 nucleotides agree with TRBD2. Trimming removed 4 bases from V and 3 bases from J; junction bases left unmatched: 7. This CDR3 spans 15 amino acids. Germline loops: CDR1 SNHLY, CDR2 FYNNEI. In nucleotides, the CDR3 is TGTGCCAGCAGTGGTGAGAGACTAGCAACAGATACGCAGTATTTT. Translating it yields CASSGERLATDTQYF.

The chain is built from TRBV6-2 or TRBV6-3 and TRBJ1-1; possible D gene TRBD1, 6 bases. The CDR3 is 14 amino acids. Deletions cut 2 bases from V and 2 bases from J, with 9 bases between. The V gene's germline CDR1 is MNHEY and CDR2 SVGEGT. CDR3 nucleotides: TGTGCCAGCAGTTACGCAGGGGCCAACACTGAAGCTTTCTTT. Translated: CASSYAGANTEAFF.

This clone has a handful of counts. This rearrangement joins TRBV9 to TRBJ1-1, with D unclear. The germline V gene encodes CDR1 SGDLS and CDR2 YYNGEE. This CDR3 has 14 amino acids. V lost 3 bases, J lost 0 bases, and 9 bases lay in between. CDR3 in amino acids: CASSEEGLNTEAFF. The CDR3 coding sequence is TGTGCCAGCAGCGAAGAGGGCCTGAACACTGAAGCTTTCTTT. Together with reference TRBV9 and TRBJ1-1, the CDR3 gives the full variable domain: DSGVTQTPKHLITATGQRVTLRCSPRSGDLSVYWYQQSLDQGLQFLIQYYNGEERAKGNILERFSAQQFPDLHSELNLSSLELGDSALYFCASSEEGLNTEAFFGQGTRLTVV.

The chain recombines TRBV19 with TRBJ2-7, with 10 bases aligning to TRBD1. With 1 base clipped from V and 5 bases from J, the junction kept 8 bases outside the gene matches. The germline V gene has CDR1 LNHDA and CDR2 SQIVND (reference sequence). The CDR3 extends over 16 amino acids. The CDR3 DNA follows: TGTGCCAGTAGTATAGCGTGGGGGACAGGGGACCACGAGCAGTACTTC. Its translation is CASSIAWGTGDHEQYF.

The chain is built from TRBV6-2 or TRBV6-3 and TRBJ1-4, with D possibly being TRBD1 (5 bases). V was trimmed by 0 bases and J by 8 bases, leaving 13 bases between them. CDR3 length: 15 amino acids. Germline V CDR1 and CDR2: MNHEY, SVGEGT. CDR3 nucleotides: TGTGCCAGCAGTTACTCAGGGGATTTCGGCGAAAAACTGTTTTTT. Translated: CASSYSGDFGEKLFF.

The rearrangement uses TRBV4-2 and TRBJ2-3, with D hard to call. The ends were cut back, 0 bases at V and 9 bases at J, with 13 bases in the middle. Germline-derived CDR1 and CDR2 are LGHNA and YNFKEQ. This CDR3 spans 14 amino acids. The CDR3 region has the DNA TGTGCCAGCAGCCAAGATCAAATGAGCCGAACGCAGTATTTT. Its translation: CASSQDQMSRTQYF.

This clone was seen only a few times. The chain recombines TRBV7-8 with TRBJ1-2, with 9 positions matching TRBD1. Trimming took 2 bases from V and 2 from J; bases not matched to a gene: 9. The CDR3 covers 17 residues. Germline CDR1 is SGHVS and CDR2 is FQNEAQ. The CDR3 is CASSLYRRDRDNYGYTF. The CDR3 nucleotides read TGTGCCAGCAGCTTATATCGGCGGGACAGGGACAACTATGGCTACACCTTC.

The rearrangement links TRBV30 to TRBJ2-3; D gene uncertain. The ends were cut back, 3 bases at V and 6 bases at J, with 10 bases in the middle. There are 12 residues in the CDR3. Germline V gene sequence: CDR1 GTSNPN, CDR2 SVGIG (reference sequence). The CDR3: CAWSTDGDTQYF. Written as DNA, the CDR3 is TGTGCCTGGAGCACAGATGGGGATACGCAGTATTTT. Complete variable domain (other parts from reference TRBV30 and TRBJ2-3): SQTIHQWPATLVQPVGSPLSLECTVEGTSNPNLYWYRQAAGRGLQLLFYSVGIGQISSEVPQNLSASRPQDRQFILSSKKLLLSDSGFYLCAWSTDGDTQYFGPGTRLTVL.

In the case of this clone: The junction and the germline gene differ at one end; a read error may be behind it. The rearrangement links TRBV7-2 to TRBJ2-3, with TRBD2 matching 11 bases. CDR3 length equals 16 residues. Germline assignment: CDR1 SGHTA and CDR2 FQGNSA. This chain's CDR3 is CASSIAGGPRTDTQYF. The DNA for the CDR3 is TGTGCCAGCAGCATAGCGGGGGGGCCTAGAACAGATACGCAGTATTTT. Full variable domain (missing parts from reference TRBV7-2 and TRBJ2-3): GAGVSQSPSNKVTEKGKDVELRCDPISGHTALYWYRQSLGQGLEFLIYFQGNSAPDKSGLPSDRFSAERTGGSVSTLTIQRTQQEDSAVYLCASSIAGGPRTDTQYFGPGTRLTVL.

The chain joins TRBV2 to TRBJ1-4; D remains unclear. V was shortened by 6 bases and J by 5 bases, with 10 bases between the two germline ends. The CDR3 consists of 13 residues. Germline assignment: CDR1 SNHLY and CDR2 FYNNEI. As DNA, the CDR3 is TGTGCCAGCAGGTCAGGAAGGAATGAAAAACTGTTTTTT. Protein product: CASRSGRNEKLFF.

This chain joins TRBV5-1 and TRBJ2-5, with 14 bases identical to TRBD2. Trimming cost V 7 bases and J 5 bases; bases outside gene matches: 16. This CDR3 contains 18 residues. Germline V lookup: CDR1 SGHRS, CDR2 YFSETQ. CDR3 coding DNA: TGCGCCAGCTCCCTGGGACTAGCGGGAGCGGATACAGTGGAGACCCAGTACTTC. It codes for CASSLGLAGADTVETQYF. Looking up the rest from reference TRBV5-1 and TRBJ2-5 gives the full variable domain: KAGVTQTPRYLIKTRGQQVTLSCSPISGHRSVSWYQQTPGQGLQFLFEYFSETQRNKGNFPGRFSGRQFSNSRSEMNVSTLELGDSALYLCASSLGLAGADTVETQYFGPGTRLLVL.

As DNA, the CDR3 is TGTGCCAGTAATCCGGACAGGGGGCGTAAGCCCCAGCATTTT. Amino acid sequence: CASNPDRGRKPQHF. The chain couples TRBV19 to TRBJ1-5, with 11 bases that match TRBD1. The CDR3 sequence is 14 residues long. CDR1 LNHDA and CDR2 SQIVND come from the germline V gene (reference sequence). After removal of 7 bases from V and 8 bases from J, the junction contained 7 bases not matched to a gene.

In DNA form, the CDR3 reads TGTGCCAGCCGCGAAGAGTACACTGAAGCTTTCTTT. Its protein is CASREEYTEAFF. The V gene is TRBV11-2, the J gene TRBJ1-1; no reliable D call. Germline assignment: CDR1 SGHAT and CDR2 FQNNGV. The ends were cut back, 8 bases at V and 3 bases at J, with 10 bases in the middle. The CDR3 extends over 12 amino acids.

The CDR3 region is CASSPGRGKVNTEAFF. CDR3 bases: TGTGCCAGTAGTCCTGGGCGGGGGAAGGTGAACACTGAAGCTTTCTTT. The chain recombines TRBV19 with TRBJ1-1; possible D gene TRBD1, 5 bases. Trimming shortened V by 5 bases and J by 0 bases, and 16 bases separated the two germline ends. Germline lookup yields CDR1 LNHDA and CDR2 SQIVND (reference sequence). The CDR3 is 16 residues long.

This clone appeared a single time. The chain recombines TRBV13 with TRBJ2-7, with TRBD1 matching 7 bases. Germline V CDR1 and CDR2: PRHDT, FYEKMQ (reference sequence). The CDR3 runs 15 residues. V trimming: 6 bases; J trimming: 0 bases; junction bases outside the gene matches: 8. CDR3 bases: TGTGCCAGCAGTTCCGGGACAGAGAGCTCCTACGAGCAGTACTTC. Translation: CASSSGTESSYEQYF.

The rearrangement links TRBV2 to TRBJ1-1, with TRBD1 as a possible D gene (5 bases). Germline values: CDR1 SNHLY, CDR2 FYNNEI. Trimming removed 9 bases at V and 1 base at J, with 15 bases between. The CDR3 covers 14 residues. The CDR3: CASRPGGQNTEAFF. The CDR3 DNA follows: TGTGCCAGTCGTCCGGGGGGTCAGAACACTGAAGCTTTCTTT.

The genes are TRBV5-1 and TRBJ2-7; the D gene is possibly TRBD2 (5 bases). There are 14 residues in the CDR3. V lost 1 base and J lost 2, with 10 bases in between. Germline loops: CDR1 SGHRS, CDR2 YFSETQ. This CDR3 reads CASSLSGNAYEQYF. In DNA, the CDR3 is TGCGCCAGCAGCTTGTCGGGGAACGCCTACGAGCAGTACTTC.

The chain is built from TRBV13 and TRBJ2-2; D is possibly TRBD2 (5 bases). Looked up from germline, CDR1 is PRHDT and CDR2 is FYEKMQ (reference sequence). V dropped 5 bases and J dropped 4 bases, with 20 bases sitting between them. The CDR3 runs to 17 residues. As DNA, the CDR3 is TGTGCCAGCAGCCCCCGGAGGACCACCCCACTCACCGGGGAGCTGTTTTTT. It translates to CASSPRRTTPLTGELFF.

The chain uses TRBV6-5 and TRBJ1-4; D gene unclear. Germline CDR1 MNHEY, CDR2 SVGAGI. V was shortened by 0 bases and J by 5 bases, with 10 bases between the two germline ends. This CDR3 has 15 residues. The CDR3: CASSYSGSSNEKLFF. CDR3 nucleotide sequence: TGTGCCAGCAGTTACTCTGGCAGTTCCAATGAAAAACTGTTTTTT.